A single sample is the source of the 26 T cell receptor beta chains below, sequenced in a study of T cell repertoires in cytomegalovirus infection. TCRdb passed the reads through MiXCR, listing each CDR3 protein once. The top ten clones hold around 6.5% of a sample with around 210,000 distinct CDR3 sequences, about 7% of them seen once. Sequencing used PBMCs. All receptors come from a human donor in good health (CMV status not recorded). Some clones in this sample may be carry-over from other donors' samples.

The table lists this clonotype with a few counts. CDR3 amino acids: CSVAGLAGGYPSTDTQYF. The CDR3, as DNA: TGCAGCGTTGCGGGACTAGCGGGGGGCTACCCTAGCACAGATACGCAGTATTTT. The V call is TRBV29-1, the J call TRBJ2-3; 15 bases agree with TRBD2. Germline V gene data show CDR1 as SQVTM and CDR2 as ANQGSEA. The V segment lost 4 bases and the J segment 0 bases; nucleotides outside the gene matches: 8. The CDR3 has 18 residues.

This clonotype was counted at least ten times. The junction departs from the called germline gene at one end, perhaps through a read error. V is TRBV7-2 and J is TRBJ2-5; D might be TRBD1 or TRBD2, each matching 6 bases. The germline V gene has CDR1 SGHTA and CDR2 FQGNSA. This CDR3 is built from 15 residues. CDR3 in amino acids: CASSLITGGQATQYF. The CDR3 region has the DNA TGTGCCAGCAGCTTAATTACCGGGGGACAAGCGACCCAGTACTTC.

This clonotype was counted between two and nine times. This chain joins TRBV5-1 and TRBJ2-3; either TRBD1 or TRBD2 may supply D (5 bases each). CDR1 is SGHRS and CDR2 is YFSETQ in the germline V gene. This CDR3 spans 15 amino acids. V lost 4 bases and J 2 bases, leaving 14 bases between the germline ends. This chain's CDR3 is CASSLRDGATDTQYF. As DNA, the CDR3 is TGCGCCAGCAGCCTCCGGGACGGCGCCACAGATACGCAGTATTTT.

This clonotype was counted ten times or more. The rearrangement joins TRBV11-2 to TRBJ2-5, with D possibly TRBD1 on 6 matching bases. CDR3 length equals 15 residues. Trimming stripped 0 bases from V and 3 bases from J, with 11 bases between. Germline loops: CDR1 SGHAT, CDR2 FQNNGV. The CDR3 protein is CASSLDLDRKETQYF. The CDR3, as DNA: TGTGCCAGCAGCTTAGATCTGGACAGAAAAGAGACCCAGTACTTC.

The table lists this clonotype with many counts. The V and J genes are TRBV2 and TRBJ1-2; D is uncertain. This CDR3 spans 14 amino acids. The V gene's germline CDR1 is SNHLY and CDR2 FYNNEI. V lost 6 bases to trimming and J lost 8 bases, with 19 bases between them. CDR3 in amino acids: CASRVDAISKGYTF. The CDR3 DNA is TGTGCCAGCAGGGTCGACGCCATCTCGAAAGGCTACACCTTC. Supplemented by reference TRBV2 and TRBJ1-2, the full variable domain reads EPEVTQTPSHQVTQMGQEVILRCVPISNHLYFYWYRQILGQKVEFLVSFYNNEISEKSEIFDDQFSVERPDGSNFTLKIRSTKLEDSAMYFCASRVDAISKGYTFGSGTRLTVV.

The CDR3 DNA reads TGTGCCAGCAGCACCCCGGGACAGGGGTCGACCGGGGAGCTGTTTTTT. Its protein product is CASSTPGQGSTGELFF. The chain carries TRBV7-3 and TRBJ2-2, with 10 positions matching TRBD1. Germline V lookup: CDR1 SGHTA, CDR2 FQGTGA. The CDR3 spans 16 residues. The V segment lost 5 bases and the J segment 5 bases; nucleotides outside the gene matches: 8.

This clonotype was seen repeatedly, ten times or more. CDR3 in amino acids: CASSEVPAGELFF. The CDR3 DNA reads as TGTGCCAGCAGTGAGGTTCCAGCCGGGGAGCTGTTTTTT. The chain employs TRBV2 and TRBJ2-2; D not resolved. The CDR3 loop spans 13 amino acids. Germline assignment: CDR1 SNHLY and CDR2 FYNNEI. V lost 3 bases and J lost 6, with 8 bases in between. The variable domain in full, with the rest retrieved from reference TRBV2 and TRBJ2-2, is EPEVTQTPSHQVTQMGQEVILRCVPISNHLYFYWYRQILGQKVEFLVSFYNNEISEKSEIFDDQFSVERPDGSNFTLKIRSTKLEDSAMYFCASSEVPAGELFFGEGSRLTVL.

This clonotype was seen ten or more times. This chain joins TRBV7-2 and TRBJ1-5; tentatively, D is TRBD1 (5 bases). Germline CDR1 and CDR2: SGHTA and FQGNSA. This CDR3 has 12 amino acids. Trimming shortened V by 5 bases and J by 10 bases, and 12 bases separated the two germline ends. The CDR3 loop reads CASSQNQGPQHF. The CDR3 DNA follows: TGTGCCAGCAGCCAAAACCAGGGACCCCAGCATTTT.

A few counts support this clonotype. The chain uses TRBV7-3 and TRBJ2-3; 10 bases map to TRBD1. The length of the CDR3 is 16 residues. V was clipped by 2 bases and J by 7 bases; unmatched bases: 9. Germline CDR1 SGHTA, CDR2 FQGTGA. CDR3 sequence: CASSLGGGTGANTQYF. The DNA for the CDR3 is TGTGCCAGCAGCTTAGGGGGCGGGACAGGGGCAAATACGCAGTATTTT.

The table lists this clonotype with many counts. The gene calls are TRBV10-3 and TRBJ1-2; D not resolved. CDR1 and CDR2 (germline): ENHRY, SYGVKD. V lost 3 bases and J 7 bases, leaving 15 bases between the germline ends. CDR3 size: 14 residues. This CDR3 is CAISDSRPGFGYTF. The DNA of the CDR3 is TGTGCCATCAGTGATTCTCGACCGGGGTTTGGCTACACCTTC.

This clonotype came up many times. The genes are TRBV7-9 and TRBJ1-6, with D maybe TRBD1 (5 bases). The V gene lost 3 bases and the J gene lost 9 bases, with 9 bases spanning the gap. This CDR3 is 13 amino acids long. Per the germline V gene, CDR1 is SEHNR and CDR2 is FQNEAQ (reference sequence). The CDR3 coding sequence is TGTGCCAGCAGCTTCAGGGAGGCTTCACCCCTCCACTTT. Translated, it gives CASSFREASPLHF.

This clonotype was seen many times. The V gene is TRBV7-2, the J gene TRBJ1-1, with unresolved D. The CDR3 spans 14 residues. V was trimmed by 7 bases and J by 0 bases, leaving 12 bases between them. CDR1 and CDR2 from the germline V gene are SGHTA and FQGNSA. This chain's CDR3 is CASTFGRVNTEAFF. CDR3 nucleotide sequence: TGTGCCAGCACCTTCGGGCGGGTGAACACTGAAGCTTTCTTT. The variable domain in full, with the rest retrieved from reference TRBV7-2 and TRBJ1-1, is GAGVSQSPSNKVTEKGKDVELRCDPISGHTALYWYRQSLGQGLEFLIYFQGNSAPDKSGLPSDRFSAERTGGSVSTLTIQRTQQEDSAVYLCASTFGRVNTEAFFGQGTRLTVV.

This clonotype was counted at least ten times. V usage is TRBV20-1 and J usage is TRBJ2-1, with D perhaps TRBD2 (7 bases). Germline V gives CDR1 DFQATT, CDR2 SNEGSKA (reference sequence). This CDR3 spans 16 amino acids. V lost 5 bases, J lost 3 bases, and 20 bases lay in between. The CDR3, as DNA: TGCAGTGCTTCGCGTTCGAAGGGGGGGAGCTACAATGAGCAGTTCTTC. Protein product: CSASRSKGGSYNEQFF.

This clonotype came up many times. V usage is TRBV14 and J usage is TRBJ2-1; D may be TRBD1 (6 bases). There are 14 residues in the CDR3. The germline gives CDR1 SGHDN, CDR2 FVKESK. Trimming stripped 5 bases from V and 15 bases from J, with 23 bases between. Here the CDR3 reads CASSNVQGQLAVFF. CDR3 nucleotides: TGTGCCAGCAGCAACGTCCAGGGGCAACTGGCGGTGTTCTTC. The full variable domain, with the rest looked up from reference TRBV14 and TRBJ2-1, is EAGVTQFPSHSVIEKGQTVTLRCDPISGHDNLYWYRRVMGKEIKFLLHFVKESKQDESGMPNNRFLAERTGGTYSTLKVQPAELEDSGVYFCASSNVQGQLAVFFGPGTRLTVL.

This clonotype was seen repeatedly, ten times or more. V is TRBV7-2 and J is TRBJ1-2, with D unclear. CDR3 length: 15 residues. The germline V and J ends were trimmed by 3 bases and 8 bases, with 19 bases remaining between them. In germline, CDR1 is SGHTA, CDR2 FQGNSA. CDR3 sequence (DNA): TGTGCCAGCAGCTTTGCCGGCCTGCCCCTCCGCGGCTACACCTTC. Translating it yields CASSFAGLPLRGYTF.

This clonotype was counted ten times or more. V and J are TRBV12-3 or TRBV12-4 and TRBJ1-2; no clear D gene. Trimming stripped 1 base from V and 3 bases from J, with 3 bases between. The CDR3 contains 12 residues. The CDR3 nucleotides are TGTGCCAGCAGTTTAGTTCACTATGGCTACACCTTC. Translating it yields CASSLVHYGYTF.

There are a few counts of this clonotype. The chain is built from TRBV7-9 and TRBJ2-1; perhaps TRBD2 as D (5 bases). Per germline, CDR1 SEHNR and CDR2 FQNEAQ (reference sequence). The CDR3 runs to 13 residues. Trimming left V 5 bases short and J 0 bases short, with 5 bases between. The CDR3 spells CASSRDSYNEQFF. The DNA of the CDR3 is TGTGCCAGCAGCCGGGACTCCTACAATGAGCAGTTCTTC.

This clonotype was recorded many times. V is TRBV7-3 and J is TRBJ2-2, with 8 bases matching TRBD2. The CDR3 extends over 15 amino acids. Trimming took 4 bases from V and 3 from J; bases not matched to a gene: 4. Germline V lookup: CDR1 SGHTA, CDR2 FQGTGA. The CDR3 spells CASSSRGADTGELFF. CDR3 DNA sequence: TGTGCCAGCAGCTCGCGGGGGGCGGACACCGGGGAGCTGTTTTTT.

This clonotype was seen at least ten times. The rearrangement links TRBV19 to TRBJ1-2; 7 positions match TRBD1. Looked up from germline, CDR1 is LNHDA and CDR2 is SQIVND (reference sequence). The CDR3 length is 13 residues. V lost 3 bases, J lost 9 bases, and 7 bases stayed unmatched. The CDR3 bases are TGTGCCAGTAGTATCGGGACAGTCCCACGCTACACCTTC. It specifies CASSIGTVPRYTF.

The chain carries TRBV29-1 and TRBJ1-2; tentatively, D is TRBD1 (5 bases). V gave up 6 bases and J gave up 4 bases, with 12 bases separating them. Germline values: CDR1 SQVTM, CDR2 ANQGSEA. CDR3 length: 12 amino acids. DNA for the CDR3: TGCAGCGTGTACCGGGGCAGCTATGGCTACACCTTC. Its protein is CSVYRGSYGYTF. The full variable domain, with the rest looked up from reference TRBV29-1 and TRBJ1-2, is SAVISQKPSRDICQRGTSLTIQCQVDSQVTMMFWYRQQPGQSLTLIATANQGSEATYESGFVIDKFPISRPNLTFSTLTVSNMSPEDSSIYLCSVYRGSYGYTFGSGTRLTVV.

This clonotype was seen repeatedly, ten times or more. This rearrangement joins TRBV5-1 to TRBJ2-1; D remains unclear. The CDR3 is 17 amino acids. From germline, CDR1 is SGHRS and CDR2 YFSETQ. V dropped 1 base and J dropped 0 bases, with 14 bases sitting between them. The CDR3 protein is CASSLWGSVDSYNEQFF. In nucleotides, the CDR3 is TGCGCCAGCAGCTTGTGGGGTTCTGTTGACTCCTACAATGAGCAGTTCTTC.

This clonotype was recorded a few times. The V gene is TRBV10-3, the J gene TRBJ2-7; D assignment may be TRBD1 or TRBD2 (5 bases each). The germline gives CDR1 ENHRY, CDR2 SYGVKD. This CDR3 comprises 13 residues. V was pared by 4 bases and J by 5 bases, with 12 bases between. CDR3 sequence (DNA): TGTGCCATCAGTGCCAACAGGCGGGACGAGCAGTACTTC. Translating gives CAISANRRDEQYF.

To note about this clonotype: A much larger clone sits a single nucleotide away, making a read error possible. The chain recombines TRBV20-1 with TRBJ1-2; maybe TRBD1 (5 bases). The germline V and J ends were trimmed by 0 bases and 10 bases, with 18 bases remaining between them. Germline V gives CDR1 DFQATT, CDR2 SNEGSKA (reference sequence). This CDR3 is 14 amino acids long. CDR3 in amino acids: CSARDPGGGSDYTF. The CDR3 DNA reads TGCAGTGCTAGAGACCCCGGTGGGGGAAGCGACTACACCTTC.

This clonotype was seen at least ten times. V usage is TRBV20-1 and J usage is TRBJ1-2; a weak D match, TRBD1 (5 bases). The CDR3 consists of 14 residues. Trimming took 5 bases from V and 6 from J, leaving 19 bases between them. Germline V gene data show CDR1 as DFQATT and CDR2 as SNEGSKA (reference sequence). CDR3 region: CSAYQPGTYDGYTF. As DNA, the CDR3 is TGCAGTGCTTATCAACCCGGGACGTATGATGGCTACACCTTC.

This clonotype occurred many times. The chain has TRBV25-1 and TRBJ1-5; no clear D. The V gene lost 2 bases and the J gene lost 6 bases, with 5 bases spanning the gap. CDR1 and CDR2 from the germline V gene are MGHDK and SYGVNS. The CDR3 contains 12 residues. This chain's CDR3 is CASSEGLQPQHF. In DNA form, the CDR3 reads TGTGCCAGCAGTGAAGGTCTTCAGCCCCAGCATTTT.

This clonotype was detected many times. CDR3 protein: CASIKDPSETQYF. CDR3 bases: TGTGCCAGCATAAAGGACCCCTCAGAGACCCAGTACTTC. V is TRBV2 and J is TRBJ2-5; D remains ambiguous. Trimming removed 7 bases from V and 4 bases from J, with 13 bases in between. Germline V gives CDR1 SNHLY, CDR2 FYNNEI. The CDR3 is made up of 13 amino acids.